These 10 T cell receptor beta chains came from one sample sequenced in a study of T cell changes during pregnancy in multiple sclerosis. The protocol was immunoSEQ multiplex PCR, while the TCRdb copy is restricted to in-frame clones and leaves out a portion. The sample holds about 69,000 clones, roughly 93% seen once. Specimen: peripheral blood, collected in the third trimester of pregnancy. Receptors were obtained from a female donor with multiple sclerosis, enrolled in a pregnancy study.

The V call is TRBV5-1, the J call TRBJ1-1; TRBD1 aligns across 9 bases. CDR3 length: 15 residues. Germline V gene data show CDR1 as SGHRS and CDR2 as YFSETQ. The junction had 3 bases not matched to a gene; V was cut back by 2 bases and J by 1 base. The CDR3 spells CASSLGDRANTEAFF. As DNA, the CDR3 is TGCGCCAGCAGCTTAGGGGACAGGGCGAACACTGAAGCTTTCTTT.

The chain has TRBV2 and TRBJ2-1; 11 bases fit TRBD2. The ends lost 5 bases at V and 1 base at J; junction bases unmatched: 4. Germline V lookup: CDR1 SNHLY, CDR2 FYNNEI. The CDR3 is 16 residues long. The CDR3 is CASSRRTSGSYNEQFF. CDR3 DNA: TGTGCCAGCAGTCGCCGGACTAGCGGGTCCTACAATGAGCAGTTCTTC. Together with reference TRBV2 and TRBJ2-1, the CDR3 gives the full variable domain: EPEVTQTPSHQVTQMGQEVILRCVPISNHLYFYWYRQILGQKVEFLVSFYNNEISEKSEIFDDQFSVERPDGSNFTLKIRSTKLEDSAMYFCASSRRTSGSYNEQFFGPGTRLTVL.

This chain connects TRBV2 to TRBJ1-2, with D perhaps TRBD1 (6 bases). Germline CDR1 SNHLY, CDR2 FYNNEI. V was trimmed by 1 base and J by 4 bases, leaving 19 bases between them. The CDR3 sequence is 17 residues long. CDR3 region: CASSEVMDRGGSYGYTF. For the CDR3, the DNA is TGTGCCAGCAGTGAAGTTATGGACAGAGGGGGATCCTATGGCTACACCTTC.

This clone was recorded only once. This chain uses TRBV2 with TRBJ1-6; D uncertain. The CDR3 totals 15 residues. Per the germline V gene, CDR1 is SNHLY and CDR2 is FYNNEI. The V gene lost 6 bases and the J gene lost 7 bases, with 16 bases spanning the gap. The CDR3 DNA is TGTGCCAGCAGCCCGTACACCCCCCCGAATTCACCCCTCCACTTT. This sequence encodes CASSPYTPPNSPLHF.

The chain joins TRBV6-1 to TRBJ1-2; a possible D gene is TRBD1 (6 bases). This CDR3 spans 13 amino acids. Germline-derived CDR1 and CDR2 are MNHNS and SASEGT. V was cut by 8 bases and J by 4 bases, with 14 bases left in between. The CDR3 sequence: CASDRNRAYGYTF. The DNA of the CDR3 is TGTGCCAGCGATCGGAACAGGGCCTATGGCTACACCTTC.

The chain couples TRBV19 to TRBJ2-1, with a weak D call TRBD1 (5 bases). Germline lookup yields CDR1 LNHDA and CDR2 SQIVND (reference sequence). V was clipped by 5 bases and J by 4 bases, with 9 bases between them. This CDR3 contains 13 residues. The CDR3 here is CASSPHRYNEQFF. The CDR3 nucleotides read TGTGCCAGTAGTCCACACAGGTACAATGAGCAGTTCTTC.

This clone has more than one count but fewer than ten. CDR3: CASSTGTIGNEQFF. The CDR3 bases are TGTGCCAGTAGTACCGGGACTATCGGGAATGAGCAGTTCTTC. This chain connects TRBV19 to TRBJ2-1; TRBD2 matches 7 bases. Germline V gene data show CDR1 as LNHDA and CDR2 as SQIVND (reference sequence). This CDR3 is 14 amino acids long. Trimming took 4 bases from V and 7 from J; bases not matched to a gene: 7.

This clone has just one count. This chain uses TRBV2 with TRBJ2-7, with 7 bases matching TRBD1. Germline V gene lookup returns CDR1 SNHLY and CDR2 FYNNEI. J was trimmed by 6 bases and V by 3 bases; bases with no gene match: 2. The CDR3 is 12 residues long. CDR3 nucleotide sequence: TGTGCCAGCAGTGATCGACAGGGCGAGCAGTACTTC. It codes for CASSDRQGEQYF.

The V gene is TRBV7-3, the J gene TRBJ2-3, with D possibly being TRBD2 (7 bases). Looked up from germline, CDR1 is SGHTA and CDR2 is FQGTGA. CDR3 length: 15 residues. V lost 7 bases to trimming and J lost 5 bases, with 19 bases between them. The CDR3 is CASTPLGGPQDTQYF. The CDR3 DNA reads TGTGCCAGCACCCCTTTGGGGGGGCCCCAAGATACGCAGTATTTT.

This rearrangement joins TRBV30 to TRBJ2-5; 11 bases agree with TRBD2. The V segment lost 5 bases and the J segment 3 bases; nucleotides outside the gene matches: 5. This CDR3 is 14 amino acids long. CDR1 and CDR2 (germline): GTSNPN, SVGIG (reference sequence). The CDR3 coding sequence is TGTGCCTGGGACCTAGCGGGGGGTAAAGAGACCCAGTACTTC. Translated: CAWDLAGGKETQYF. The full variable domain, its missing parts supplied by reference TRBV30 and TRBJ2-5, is SQTIHQWPATLVQPVGSPLSLECTVEGTSNPNLYWYRQAAGRGLQLLFYSVGIGQISSEVPQNLSASRPQDRQFILSSKKLLLSDSGFYLCAWDLAGGKETQYFGPGTRLLVL.